This T cell receptor beta chain was recovered during a study of beta chain features in type 1 diabetes. Findings and limits, study-wide: A pattern of fewer insertions and more deletions at VDJ junctions was seen in type 1 diabetes patients. Within patients, naive, central memory and Treg TCRB repertoires seemed more similar than within healthy donors. Shortening of TCRB CDR3s, moderate but significant, appeared in all four CD4+ subsets of Type 1 diabetes patients. Cells with high TCR expression could be over-represented by cDNA sequencing.

Expressed TCRB transcripts were sequenced because the isolated RNA had all been reverse transcribed beforehand. Repertoires were generated with immunoSEQ multiplex PCR, while TCRdb's copy carries only in-frame clones and drops some. This table has 600,000 or so clones, 9.5% to 15% appearing once. Each population that was sorted was more than 95% pure. The V end lost 4 bases, the J end lost 6 bases, and 17 bases lay between the germline ends. Germline CDR1 and CDR2: SGDLS and YYNGEE. The CDR3 length is 16 residues. This clone was counted a few times. Its target is not known. Material: naive CD4+ T cells from blood. The sequence was collected from a man under 40 with type 1 diabetes. The chain combines TRBV9 with TRBJ1-6, with TRBD1 as a possible D gene (6 bases). The CDR3 loop reads CASSIRQVGGNSPLHF. CDR3 nucleotides: TGTGCCAGCAGCATCCGACAGGTGGGCGGTAATTCACCCCTCCACTTT.